The rows below give T cell receptor beta chains drawn from one sample of a study of B cell selection in AIRE deficiency. Libraries were prepared by immunoSEQ multiplex PCR; TCRdb keeps only in-frame clonotypes and omits some of them. The top ten hold 1.4% of the sample, which has over 20,000 clones, about nine tenths seen once. The source material was CD4+CD25+ Tregs sorted from PBMCs. The receptors were gathered from a human donor in good health. The conserved cysteine and the conserved F or W are not part of the CDR3 here. The D gene is left open where the match is weak. Size is stated for part of the rows, as once, few or many counts, or as a class when the clone is expanded.

cdr3_length	v_call	j_call	clone_size	d_call	cdr3_aa
10	TRBV11-2	TRBJ1-6	-	-	ASSNRNSPLH
8	TRBV6-1	TRBJ1-2	-	-	ASSGRSYT
15	TRBV11-2	TRBJ2-5	-	TRBD2	ASSLSASGSPQETQY
12	TRBV6-1	TRBJ1-1	-	-	ASIFRLKNTEAF
13	TRBV6-5	TRBJ2-6	-	-	ASSQTTTGANVLT
11	TRBV7-3	TRBJ1-1	-	-	ASSPSFETEAF
14	TRBV19	TRBJ1-5	once	-	ASSIDGGVGGQPQH
12	TRBV13	TRBJ1-4	-	-	ASSLAVGDEKLF
13	TRBV5-1	TRBJ2-7	few	TRBD1	ASSPGTGIPYEQY
12	TRBV10-3	TRBJ2-7	-	TRBD1	AISMTGSAYEQY
13	TRBV6-1	TRBJ1-2	-	-	ASSEGTSIASGYT
16	TRBV9	TRBJ2-3	-	TRBD2	ASSVSRGLAGSTDTQY
13	TRBV27	TRBJ1-1	-	-	ASSPITGLYTEAF
13	TRBV18	TRBJ1-1	-	-	ASSLVFAGNAEAF
14	TRBV5-1	TRBJ1-2	-	-	ASSLGATGPNYGYT
13	TRBV11-3	TRBJ1-5	once	-	ASSLGDAGNQPQH
13	TRBV7-9	TRBJ2-1	-	TRBD2	ASSLAGGPVNEQF
15	TRBV13	TRBJ2-1	-	TRBD2	ASSLGLAGGTYNEQF
13	TRBV30	TRBJ2-2	-	-	AWSPGTGNTGELF
11	TRBV10-3	TRBJ1-5	-	-	ASQMGPNQPQH
12	TRBV19	TRBJ1-1	-	TRBD1	AIRGTGLNTEAF
12	TRBV7-2	TRBJ2-4	-	-	ASSLGIAKNIQY
13	TRBV5-1	TRBJ2-5	-	-	ASSLESFFQETQY
16	TRBV2	TRBJ1-6	once	TRBD1	ASSEVIRNRGIPSPLH
14	TRBV9	TRBJ2-2	-	TRBD2	ASSISSGVDTGELF
15	TRBV19	TRBJ1-1	-	TRBD1	ASRRGAGGIENTEAF
11	TRBV5-6	TRBJ1-2	-	TRBD1	ASSLGDRGGYT
12	TRBV6-5	TRBJ1-1	-	-	ASRPQVPYTEAF
12	TRBV6-5	TRBJ2-7	few	-	ASDNGVGPYEQY